This TCR beta chain was identified in a study of CD8+CD57+ T cells in acquired aplastic anemia. Overall study context: Each DNA sample taken from sorted CD4+ and CD8+ cells came to about 3 ug on average.

The CDR3 loop spans 11 amino acids. Germline V gives CDR1 SNHLY, CDR2 FYNNEI. Note on this clonotype: Its antigen is not identified. A read error may account for a junction end that differs from germline.

The sequenced patients had an expansion of CD8+CD57+ cells seen by flow cytometry. The cohort consisted entirely of patients having severe acquired aplastic anemia. Genomic DNA, the template, was used for profiling of the TCR beta VDJ and CDR3. TCRdb fed the reads into MiXCR, producing one record per CDR3 protein. The data show some 170,000 distinct CDR3 sequences, 63% seen once. Regarding the study as a whole: Patients and controls shared under 35 CD8+ CDR3 sequences, which appeared highly expressed in patients and within their immunodominant clones.

The sample was sorted CD4+, CD8+, or CD8+CD57+ T cells (not recorded which) from PBMCs. This receptor was taken from a human donor with aplastic anemia. The chain has TRBV2 and TRBJ1-1; TRBD1 might be the D (5 bases). CDR3 sequence (DNA): TGTGCCAGCAGCTTGGCGGGGGAAGCTTCCTTT. Protein sequence: CASSLAGEASF.